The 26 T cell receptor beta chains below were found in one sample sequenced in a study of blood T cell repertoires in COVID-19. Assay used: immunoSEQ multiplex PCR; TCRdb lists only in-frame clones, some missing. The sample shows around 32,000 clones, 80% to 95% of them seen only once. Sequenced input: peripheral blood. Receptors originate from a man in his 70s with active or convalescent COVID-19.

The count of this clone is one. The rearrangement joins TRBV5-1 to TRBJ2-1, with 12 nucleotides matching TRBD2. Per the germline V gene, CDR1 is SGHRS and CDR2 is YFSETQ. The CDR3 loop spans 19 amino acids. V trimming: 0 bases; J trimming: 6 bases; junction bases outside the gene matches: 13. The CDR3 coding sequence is TGCGCCAGCAGCTTGGTCCCTTTACCTAGCGGGGGGGCCCCCAATGAGCAGTTCTTC. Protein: CASSLVPLPSGGAPNEQFF.

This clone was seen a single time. CDR3 sequence: CASSRGQGAMGSPLHF. DNA of the CDR3: TGTGCCAGCAGCCGGGGACAGGGGGCAATGGGTTCACCCCTCCACTTT. This rearrangement joins TRBV5-4 to TRBJ1-6; 12 nucleotides line up with TRBD1. Unmatched junction bases numbered 8, after V lost 4 bases and J lost 9 bases. Per germline, CDR1 SGHNT and CDR2 YYREEE (reference sequence). This CDR3 is built from 16 residues.

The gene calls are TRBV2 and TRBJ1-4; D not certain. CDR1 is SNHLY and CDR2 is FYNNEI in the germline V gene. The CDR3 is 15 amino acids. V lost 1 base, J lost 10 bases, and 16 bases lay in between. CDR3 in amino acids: CASSEESVPPGKLFF. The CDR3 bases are TGTGCCAGCAGTGAAGAATCAGTCCCCCCGGGAAAACTGTTTTTT.

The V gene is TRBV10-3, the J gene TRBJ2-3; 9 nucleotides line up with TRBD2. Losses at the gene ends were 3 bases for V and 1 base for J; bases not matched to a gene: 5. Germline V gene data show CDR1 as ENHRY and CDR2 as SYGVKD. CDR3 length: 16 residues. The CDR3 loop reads CAISDGKRGGTDTQYF. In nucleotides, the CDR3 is TGTGCCATCAGTGACGGAAAGCGGGGGGGCACAGATACGCAGTATTTT.

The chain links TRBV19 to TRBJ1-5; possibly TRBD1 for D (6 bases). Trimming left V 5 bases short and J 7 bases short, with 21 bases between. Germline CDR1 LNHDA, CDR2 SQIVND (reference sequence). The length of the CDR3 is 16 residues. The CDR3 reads CASSFLAGAGGQPQHF. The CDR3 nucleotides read TGTGCCAGTAGTTTCCTGGCAGGGGCGGGAGGGCAGCCCCAGCATTTT.

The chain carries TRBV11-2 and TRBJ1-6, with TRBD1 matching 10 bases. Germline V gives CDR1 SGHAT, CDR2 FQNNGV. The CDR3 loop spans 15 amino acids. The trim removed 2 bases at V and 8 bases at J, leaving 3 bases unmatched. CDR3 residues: CASSLRQGADSPLHF. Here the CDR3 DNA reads TGTGCCAGCAGCTTAAGACAGGGGGCTGATTCACCCCTCCACTTT.

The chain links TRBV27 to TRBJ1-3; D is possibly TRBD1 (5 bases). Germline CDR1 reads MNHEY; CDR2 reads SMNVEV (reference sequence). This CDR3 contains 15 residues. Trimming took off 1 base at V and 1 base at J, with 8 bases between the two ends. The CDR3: CASSLFGTSGNTIYF. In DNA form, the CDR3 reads TGTGCCAGCAGTTTATTCGGGACTTCTGGAAACACCATATATTTT.

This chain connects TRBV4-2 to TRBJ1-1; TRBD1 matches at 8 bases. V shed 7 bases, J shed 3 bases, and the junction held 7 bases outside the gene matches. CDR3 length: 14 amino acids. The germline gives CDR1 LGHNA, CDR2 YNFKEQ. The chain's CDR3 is CASTRLTGDTEAFF. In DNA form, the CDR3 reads TGTGCCAGCACCCGGTTGACAGGGGACACTGAAGCTTTCTTT.

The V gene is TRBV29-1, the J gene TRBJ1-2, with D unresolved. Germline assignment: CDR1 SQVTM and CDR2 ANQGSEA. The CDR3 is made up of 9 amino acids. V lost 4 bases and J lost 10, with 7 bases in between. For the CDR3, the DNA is TGCAGCGTTGCTCTCCCCTACACCTTC. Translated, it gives CSVALPYTF.

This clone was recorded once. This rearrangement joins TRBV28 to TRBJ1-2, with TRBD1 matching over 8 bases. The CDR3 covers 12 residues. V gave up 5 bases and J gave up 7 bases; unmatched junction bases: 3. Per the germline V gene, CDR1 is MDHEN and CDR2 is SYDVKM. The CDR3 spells CASSKQGGGYTF. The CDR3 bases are TGTGCCAGCAGTAAACAGGGGGGTGGCTACACCTTC.

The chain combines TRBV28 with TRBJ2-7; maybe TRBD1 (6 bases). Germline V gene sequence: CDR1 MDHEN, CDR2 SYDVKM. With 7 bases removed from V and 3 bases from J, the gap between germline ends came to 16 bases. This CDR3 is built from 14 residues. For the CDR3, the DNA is TGTGCCAGCACCCGGACAGCAAAGGGCTACGAGCAGTACTTC. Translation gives CASTRTAKGYEQYF.

The CDR3 reads CASGMRRDTEAFF. CDR3 sequence (DNA): TGTGCTAGTGGTATGCGACGGGACACTGAAGCTTTCTTT. The J gene is TRBJ1-1, the V gene TRBV12-5; D uncertain. This CDR3 comprises 13 residues. Germline V gives CDR1 LGHNT, CDR2 FRNRAP. Trimming pared 5 bases from V and 3 bases from J, leaving 10 bases between.

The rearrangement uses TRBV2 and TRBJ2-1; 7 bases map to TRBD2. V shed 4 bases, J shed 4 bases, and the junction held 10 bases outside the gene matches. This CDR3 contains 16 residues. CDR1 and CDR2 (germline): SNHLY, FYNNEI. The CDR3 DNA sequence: TGTGCCAGCAGTGGATTGGGGAGGGGAAATTACAATGAGCAGTTCTTC. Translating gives CASSGLGRGNYNEQFF.

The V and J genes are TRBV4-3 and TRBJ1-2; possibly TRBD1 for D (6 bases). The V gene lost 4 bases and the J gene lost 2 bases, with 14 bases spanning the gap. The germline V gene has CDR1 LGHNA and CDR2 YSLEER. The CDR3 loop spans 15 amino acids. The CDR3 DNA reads TGCGCCAGCAGCCTTGGCGGGGGGCCGAACTATGGCTACACCTTC. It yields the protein CASSLGGGPNYGYTF.

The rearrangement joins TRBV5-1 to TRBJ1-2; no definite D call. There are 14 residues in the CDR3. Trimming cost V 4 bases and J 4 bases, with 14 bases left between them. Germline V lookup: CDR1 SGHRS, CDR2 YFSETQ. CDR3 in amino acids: CASSGGPGSYGYTF. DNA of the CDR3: TGCGCCAGCAGCGGCGGTCCGGGGAGCTATGGCTACACCTTC.

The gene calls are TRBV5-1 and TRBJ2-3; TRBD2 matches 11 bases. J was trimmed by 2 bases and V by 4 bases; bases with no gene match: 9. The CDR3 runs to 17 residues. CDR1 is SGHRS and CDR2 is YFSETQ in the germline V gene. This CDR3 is CASSKGTSGGFTDTQYF. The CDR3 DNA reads TGCGCCAGCAGCAAAGGAACTAGCGGGGGATTCACAGATACGCAGTATTTT.

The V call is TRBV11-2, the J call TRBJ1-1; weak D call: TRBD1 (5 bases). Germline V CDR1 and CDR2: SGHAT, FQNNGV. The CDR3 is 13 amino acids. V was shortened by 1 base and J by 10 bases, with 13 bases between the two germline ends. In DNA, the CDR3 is TGTGCCAGCAGCTTAGGGCAGGGTAGAGTAGCTTTCTTT. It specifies CASSLGQGRVAFF.

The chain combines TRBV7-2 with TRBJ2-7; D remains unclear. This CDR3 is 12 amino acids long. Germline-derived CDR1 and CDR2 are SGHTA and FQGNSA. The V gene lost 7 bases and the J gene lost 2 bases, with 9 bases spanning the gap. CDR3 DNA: TGTGCCAGCACCACCACTCCCTACGAGCAGTACTTC. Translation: CASTTTPYEQYF.

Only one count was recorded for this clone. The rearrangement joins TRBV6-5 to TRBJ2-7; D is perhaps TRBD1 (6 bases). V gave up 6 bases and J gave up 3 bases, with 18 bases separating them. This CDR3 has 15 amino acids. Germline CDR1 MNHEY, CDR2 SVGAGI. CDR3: CASRIQGPRHYEQYF. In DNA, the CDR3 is TGTGCCAGCAGGATACAGGGTCCTCGTCACTACGAGCAGTACTTC.

The CDR3 DNA is TGTGCCAGCAGTTCTGGGCCTTCATACAGGTCTGATACGCAGTATTTT. Amino acid sequence: CASSSGPSYRSDTQYF. The rearrangement uses TRBV2 and TRBJ2-3; a possible D gene is TRBD1 (5 bases). V was shortened by 5 bases and J by 6 bases, with 21 bases between the two germline ends. The CDR3 loop spans 16 amino acids. Looked up from germline, CDR1 is SNHLY and CDR2 is FYNNEI.

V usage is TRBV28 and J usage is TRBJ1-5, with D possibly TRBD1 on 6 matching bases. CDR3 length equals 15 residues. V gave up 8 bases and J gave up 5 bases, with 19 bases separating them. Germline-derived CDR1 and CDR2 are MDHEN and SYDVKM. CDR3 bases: TGTGCCAGCCCCCCCCCACAGGGAGAACATCAGCCCCAGCATTTT. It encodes CASPPPQGEHQPQHF.

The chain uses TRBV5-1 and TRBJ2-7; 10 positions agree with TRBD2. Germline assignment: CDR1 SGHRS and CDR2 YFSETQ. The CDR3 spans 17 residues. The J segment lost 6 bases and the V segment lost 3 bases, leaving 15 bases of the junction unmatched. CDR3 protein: CASSSGILAGAESEQYF. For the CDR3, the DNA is TGCGCCAGCAGCTCTGGAATCCTAGCGGGGGCTGAAAGCGAGCAGTACTTC.

The CDR3 loop reads CASSPGPGWDTEAFF. The CDR3 coding sequence is TGTGCCAGCAGTCCTGGACCAGGGTGGGACACTGAAGCTTTCTTT. The gene calls are TRBV7-9 and TRBJ1-1, with D tentatively TRBD1 (5 bases). The CDR3 spans 15 residues. The germline CDR1 and CDR2 sequences are SEHNR and FQNEAQ (reference sequence). Trimming took 6 bases from V and 3 from J, leaving 17 bases between them.

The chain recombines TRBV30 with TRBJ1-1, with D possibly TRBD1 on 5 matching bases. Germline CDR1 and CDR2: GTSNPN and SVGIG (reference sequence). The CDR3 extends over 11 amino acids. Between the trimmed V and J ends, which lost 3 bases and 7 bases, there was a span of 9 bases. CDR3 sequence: CAWRDDSEAFF. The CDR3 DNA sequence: TGTGCCTGGAGGGACGACAGTGAAGCTTTCTTT. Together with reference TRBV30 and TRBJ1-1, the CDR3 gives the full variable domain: SQTIHQWPATLVQPVGSPLSLECTVEGTSNPNLYWYRQAAGRGLQLLFYSVGIGQISSEVPQNLSASRPQDRQFILSSKKLLLSDSGFYLCAWRDDSEAFFGQGTRLTVV.

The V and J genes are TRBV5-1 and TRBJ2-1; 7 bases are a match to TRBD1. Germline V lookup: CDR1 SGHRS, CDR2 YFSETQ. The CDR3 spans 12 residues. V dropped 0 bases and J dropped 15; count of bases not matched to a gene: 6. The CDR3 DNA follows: TGCGCCAGCAGCTTGGTATCGGACAGGCTGTTCTTC. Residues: CASSLVSDRLFF.

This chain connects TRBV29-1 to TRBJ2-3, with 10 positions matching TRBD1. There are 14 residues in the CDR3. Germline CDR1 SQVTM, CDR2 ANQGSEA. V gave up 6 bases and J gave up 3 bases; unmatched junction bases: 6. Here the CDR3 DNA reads TGCAGCGTGTCGACAGGGGGCGTAACAGATACGCAGTATTTT. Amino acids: CSVSTGGVTDTQYF.